The clone carrying this T cell receptor beta chain has a count of ten or more. CDR3 length: 16 amino acids. The germline CDR1 and CDR2 sequences are SGHRS and YFSETQ. J was trimmed by 1 base and V by 3 bases; bases with no gene match: 9. Each single cDNA molecule received a unique molecular identifier. From the 5' RACE reads, TCRdb called clonotypes with MiXCR, one entry per CDR3 protein. The sample carries tens of thousands of distinct CDR3 sequences, around 5.2% recorded once. The sample is drawn from a study of early T cells in non-severe SARS-CoV-2 infection. This chain joins TRBV5-1 and TRBJ2-7, with TRBD1 identical over 8 bases. The sequencing sample was made of whole blood. This clonotype was obtained from an adult who was a healthcare worker with PCR-confirmed SARS-CoV-2 infection or an uninfected control (not recorded which). This CDR3 reads CASSYQDRAGSYEQYF. Written as DNA, the CDR3 is TGCGCCAGCAGCTATCAGGACAGGGCCGGGTCCTACGAGCAGTACTTC. The entire variable domain, with the rest obtained from reference TRBV5-1 and TRBJ2-7, is as follows: KAGVTQTPRYLIKTRGQQVTLSCSPISGHRSVSWYQQTPGQGLQFLFEYFSETQRNKGNFPGRFSGRQFSNSRSEMNVSTLELGDSALYLCASSYQDRAGSYEQYFGPGTRLTVT.